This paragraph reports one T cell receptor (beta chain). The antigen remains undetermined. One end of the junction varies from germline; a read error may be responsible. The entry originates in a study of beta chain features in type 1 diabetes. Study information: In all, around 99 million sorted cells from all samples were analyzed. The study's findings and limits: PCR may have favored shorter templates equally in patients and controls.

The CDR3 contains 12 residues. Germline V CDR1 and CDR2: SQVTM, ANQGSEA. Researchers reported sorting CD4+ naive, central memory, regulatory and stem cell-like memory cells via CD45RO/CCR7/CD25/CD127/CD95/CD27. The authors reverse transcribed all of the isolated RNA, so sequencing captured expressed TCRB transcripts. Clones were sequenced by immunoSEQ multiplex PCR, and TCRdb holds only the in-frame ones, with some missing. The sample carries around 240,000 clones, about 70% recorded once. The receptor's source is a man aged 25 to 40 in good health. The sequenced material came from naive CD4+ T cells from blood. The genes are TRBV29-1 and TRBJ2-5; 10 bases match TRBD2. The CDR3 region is CSVGEAGGPHNF. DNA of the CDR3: TGCAGCGTGGGAGAAGCGGGAGGGCCCCATAACTTC.